This TCR beta chain was recovered during a study of Ad26.COV2.S vaccination and SARS-CoV-2 variants. General study results and limits: People who got the vaccine or the placebo had similar non-spike TCR breadth.

Germline V CDR1 and CDR2: SGDLS, YYNGEE. The CDR3 consists of 16 residues. Trimming at V came to 0 bases and at J to 5 bases, leaving 5 bases not matched to a gene. The assay was immunoSEQ multiplex PCR, and TCRdb's table has in-frame clones only and misses some. The sample records some 290,000 clones, around 84% being singletons. To note about this clone: Its antigen remains unknown.

Treatment defined: 19 received Ad26.COV2.S at low or high dose, single or two shots; several received placebo; per-sample allocation not given. It was on day 63 after the first vaccine or placebo injection that samples were taken. This receptor was taken from a person between 18 and 59 years old who received the Ad26.COV2.S COVID-19 vaccine or a placebo. The chain uses TRBV9 and TRBJ1-4; 9 bases map to TRBD1. This material consisted of peripheral blood, taken in a trial of Ad26.COV2.S vaccine versus placebo. The CDR3 reads CASSVGIGTGNEKLFF. The CDR3 DNA is TGTGCCAGCAGCGTAGGAATTGGGACAGGGAATGAAAAACTGTTTTTT.